This is a list of T cell receptor beta chains from one sample in a study of monozygotic twins with cystic fibrosis. Only in-frame clones appear in the TCRdb table, and some are missing; sequencing was by immunoSEQ multiplex PCR. Among about 30,000 clones listed, about 85% were seen once. Sequencing was carried out using blood. These receptors were collected from a girl aged 2-10 years with cystic fibrosis. Both conserved end residues are part of each CDR3. The D gene is left open where the match is weak. Not every row has a clone size; where given, it reads once, few, many or a size class.

TRBV30	NA	TRBJ2-2	once	CAWSVGGSRTGELFF	TGTGCCTGGAGTGTAGGGGGGAGTCGTACCGGGGAGCTGTTTTTT
TRBV7-9	NA	TRBJ2-7	NA	CASSLSVTEYEQYF	TGTGCCAGCAGCTTATCAGTGACGGAATACGAGCAGTACTTC
TRBV5-1	NA	TRBJ2-7	few	CASSLRLDYAEQYF	TGCGCCAGCAGCCTTCGACTGGACTATGCAGAGCAGTACTTC
TRBV6-5	NA	TRBJ1-1	NA	CASSYFGEAFF	TGTGCCAGCAGTTACTTCGGGGAAGCTTTCTTT
TRBV5-4	TRBD2	TRBJ2-1	NA	CASSLGTSGSYNEQFF	TGTGCCAGCAGCCTAGGGACTAGCGGGTCCTACAATGAGCAGTTCTTC
TRBV7-9	NA	TRBJ1-1	NA	CASSLREFGTEAFF	TGTGCCAGCAGCTTGAGGGAATTTGGAACTGAAGCTTTCTTT
TRBV27	NA	TRBJ1-1	NA	CASRPGLPNTEAFF	TGTGCCAGCAGACCCGGACTCCCGAACACTGAAGCTTTCTTT
TRBV25-1	NA	TRBJ2-3	NA	CASSAGPDTQYF	TGTGCCAGCAGTGCCGGCCCAGATACGCAGTATTTT
TRBV6-1	NA	TRBJ2-1	NA	CASSARELFEQFF	TGTGCCAGCAGTGCCCGTGAGCTCTTTGAGCAGTTCTTC
TRBV27	NA	TRBJ1-1	NA	CASSFRTNTEAFF	TGTGCCAGCAGTTTTCGAACGAACACTGAAGCTTTCTTT
TRBV5-1	NA	TRBJ2-4	NA	CASSPTGGSSEPIQYF	TGCGCCAGCAGCCCGACGGGGGGCTCGTCGGAGCCCATTCAGTACTTC
TRBV5-4	TRBD2	TRBJ2-1	NA	CASSLAMREGNEQFF	TGTGCCAGCAGCTTGGCGATGCGGGAGGGGAATGAGCAGTTCTTC
TRBV10-2	NA	TRBJ1-2	NA	CASSEGVYGYTF	TGCGCCAGCAGTGAAGGGGTCTATGGCTACACCTTC
TRBV7-6	NA	TRBJ1-2	NA	CASSPQGLGYTF	TGTGCCAGCAGCCCACAGGGTTTGGGCTACACCTTC
TRBV5-1	TRBD2	TRBJ2-7	NA	CASRGLAGNSYEQYF	TGCGCCAGCCGAGGACTAGCGGGGAACTCCTACGAGCAGTACTTC
TRBV19	NA	TRBJ1-1	NA	CASSNSGFAEAFF	TGTGCCAGTAGTAATTCGGGTTTCGCTGAAGCTTTCTTT
TRBV6-5	TRBD1	TRBJ1-2	few	CASSKDRVNYGYTF	TGTGCCAGCAGTAAGGACAGGGTGAACTATGGCTACACCTTC
TRBV4-2	TRBD2	TRBJ2-1	NA	CASSLREDSYNEQFF	TGTGCCAGCAGCCTCCGGGAGGACTCCTACAATGAGCAGTTCTTC
TRBV5-1	NA	TRBJ2-7	NA	CASSKTDERAEQYF	TGCGCCAGCAGCAAGACAGACGAAAGGGCCGAGCAGTACTTC
TRBV5-1	TRBD2	TRBJ2-3	NA	CASSLPSGSSTDTQYF	TGCGCCAGCAGCTTGCCCAGCGGGAGTAGCACAGATACGCAGTATTTT
TRBV25-1	NA	TRBJ1-4	NA	CASSELRAATNEKLFF	TGTGCCAGCAGTGAATTAAGGGCAGCAACTAATGAAAAACTGTTTTTT
TRBV27	TRBD1	TRBJ1-2	few	CASSFYGTGDGYTF	TGTGCCAGCAGTTTTTACGGGACAGGGGATGGCTACACCTTC
TRBV5-4	TRBD1	TRBJ1-1	NA	CASSPGQGGVLNTEAFF	TGTGCCAGCAGCCCGGGACAGGGGGGCGTTCTGAACACTGAAGCTTTCTTT
TRBV9	NA	TRBJ1-2	NA	CASSELNAANYGYTF	TGTGCCAGCAGCGAACTGAATGCCGCAAACTATGGCTACACCTTC
TRBV27	NA	TRBJ1-2	few	CASSPTSPFRGYTF	TGTGCCAGCAGTCCGACAAGCCCCTTTCGAGGCTACACCTTC
TRBV2	TRBD2	TRBJ2-7	NA	CASSESLAGGYEQYF	TGTGCCAGCAGTGAAAGCCTAGCGGGAGGCTACGAGCAGTACTTC
TRBV6-1	TRBD2	TRBJ2-7	NA	CASSETILAGPYEQYF	TGTGCCAGCAGTGAAACCATACTAGCGGGACCCTACGAGCAGTACTTC
TRBV5-1	TRBD2	TRBJ2-1	once	CASSLSGLAGNEQFF	TGCGCCAGCAGCTTGTCGGGACTAGCGGGCAATGAGCAGTTCTTC
TRBV2	TRBD2	TRBJ2-5	NA	CASSGGTSGRVVGRETQYF	TGTGCCAGCAGTGGGGGGACTAGCGGGAGAGTCGTGGGACGAGAGACCCAGTACTTC
TRBV18	NA	TRBJ1-1	few	CASSPGQLNTEAFF	TGTGCCAGCTCACCAGGACAATTGAACACTGAAGCTTTCTTT
TRBV19	NA	TRBJ1-2	NA	CASSITDSTYGYTF	TGTGCCAGTAGTATTACGGACAGTACCTATGGCTACACCTTC
TRBV29-1	NA	TRBJ1-1	NA	CSVEGRAATEAFF	TGCAGCGTTGAGGGTAGGGCAGCCACTGAAGCTTTCTTT
TRBV2	TRBD1	TRBJ1-1	NA	CASSRGQGLLEAFF	TGTGCCAGCAGCAGAGGACAGGGACTACTTGAAGCTTTCTTT
TRBV5-4	TRBD1	TRBJ1-5	NA	CASSLQGAHQPQHF	TGTGCCAGCAGCTTGCAGGGGGCGCATCAGCCCCAGCATTTT